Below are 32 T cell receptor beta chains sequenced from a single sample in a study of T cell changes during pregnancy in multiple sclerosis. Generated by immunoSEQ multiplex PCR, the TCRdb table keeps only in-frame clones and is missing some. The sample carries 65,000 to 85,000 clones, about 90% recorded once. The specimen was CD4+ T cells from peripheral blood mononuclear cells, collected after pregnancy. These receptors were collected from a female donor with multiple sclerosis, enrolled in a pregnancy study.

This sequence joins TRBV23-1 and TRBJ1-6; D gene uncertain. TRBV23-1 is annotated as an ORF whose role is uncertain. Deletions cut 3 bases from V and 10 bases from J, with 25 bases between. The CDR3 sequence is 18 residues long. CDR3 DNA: TGCGCCAGCAGTCACCCCTCGATTCGACGGGGTGTGGGGTCACCCCTCCACTTT. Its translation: CASSHPSIRRGVGSPLHF.

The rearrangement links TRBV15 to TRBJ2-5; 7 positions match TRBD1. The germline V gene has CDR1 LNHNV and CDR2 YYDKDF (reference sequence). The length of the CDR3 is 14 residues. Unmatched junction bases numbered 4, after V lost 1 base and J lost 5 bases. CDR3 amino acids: CATSRGGQTETQYF. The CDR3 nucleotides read TGTGCCACCAGCAGAGGGGGACAGACCGAGACCCAGTACTTC.

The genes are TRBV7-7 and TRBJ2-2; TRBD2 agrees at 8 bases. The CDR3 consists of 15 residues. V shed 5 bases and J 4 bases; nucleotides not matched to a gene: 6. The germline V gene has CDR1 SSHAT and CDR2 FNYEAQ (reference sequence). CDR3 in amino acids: CASSRGGRGTGELFF. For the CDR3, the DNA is TGTGCCAGCAGCCGGGGGGGTAGGGGCACCGGGGAGCTGTTTTTT.

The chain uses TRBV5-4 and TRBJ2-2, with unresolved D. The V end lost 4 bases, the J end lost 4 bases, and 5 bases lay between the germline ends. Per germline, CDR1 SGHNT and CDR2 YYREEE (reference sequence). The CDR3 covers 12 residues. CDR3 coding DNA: TGTGCCAGCAGCAACACCACCGGGGAGCTGTTTTTT. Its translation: CASSNTTGELFF.

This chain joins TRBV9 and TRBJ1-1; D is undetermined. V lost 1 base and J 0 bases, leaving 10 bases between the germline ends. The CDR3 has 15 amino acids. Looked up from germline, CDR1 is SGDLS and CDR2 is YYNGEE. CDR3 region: CASSVLGSMNTEAFF. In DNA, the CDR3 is TGTGCCAGCAGCGTACTAGGAAGCATGAACACTGAAGCTTTCTTT.

The CDR3 DNA sequence: TGTGCCAGCAGCTTAATAGGGGCCCTGGGGGGAGTTAGTTACAATGAGCAGTTCTTC. Protein: CASSLIGALGGVSYNEQFF. V usage is TRBV7-3 and J usage is TRBJ2-1; a possible D gene is TRBD2 (6 bases). V lost 1 base and J lost 4, with 23 bases in between. CDR3 length: 19 amino acids. CDR1 SGHTA and CDR2 FQGTGA come from the germline V gene.

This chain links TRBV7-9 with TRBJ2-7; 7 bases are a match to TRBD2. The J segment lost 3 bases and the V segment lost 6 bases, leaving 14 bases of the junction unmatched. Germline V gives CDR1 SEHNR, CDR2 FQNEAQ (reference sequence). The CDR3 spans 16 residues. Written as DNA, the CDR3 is TGTGCCAGCAGTGATTTTGCGGGAGCAGAGTTCTACGAGCAGTACTTC. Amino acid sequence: CASSDFAGAEFYEQYF. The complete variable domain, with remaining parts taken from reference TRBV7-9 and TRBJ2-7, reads DTGVSQNPRHKITKRGQNVTFRCDPISEHNRLYWYRQTLGQGPEFLTYFQNEAQLEKSRLLSDRFSAERPKGSFSTLEIQRTEQGDSAMYLCASSDFAGAEFYEQYFGPGTRLTVT.

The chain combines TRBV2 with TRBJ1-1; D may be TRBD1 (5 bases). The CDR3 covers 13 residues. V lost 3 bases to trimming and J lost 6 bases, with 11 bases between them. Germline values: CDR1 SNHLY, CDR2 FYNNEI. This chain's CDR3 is CASSEHDSPEAFF. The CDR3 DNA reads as TGTGCCAGCAGTGAGCACGACAGCCCTGAAGCTTTCTTT.

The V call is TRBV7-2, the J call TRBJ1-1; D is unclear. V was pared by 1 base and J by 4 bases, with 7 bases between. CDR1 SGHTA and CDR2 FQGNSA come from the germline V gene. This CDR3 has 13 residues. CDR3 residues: CASSLGASTEAFF. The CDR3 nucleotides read TGTGCCAGCAGCTTAGGTGCGAGCACTGAAGCTTTCTTT.

The CDR3 loop is CASSLDRATYEQYF. In nucleotides, the CDR3 is TGTGCCAGCAGTCTTGACAGGGCTACCTACGAGCAGTACTTC. The chain recombines TRBV28 with TRBJ2-7, with 7 bases aligning to TRBD1. The CDR3 is made up of 14 amino acids. Germline V gives CDR1 MDHEN, CDR2 SYDVKM. Trimming removed 5 bases from V and 2 bases from J; junction bases left unmatched: 6.

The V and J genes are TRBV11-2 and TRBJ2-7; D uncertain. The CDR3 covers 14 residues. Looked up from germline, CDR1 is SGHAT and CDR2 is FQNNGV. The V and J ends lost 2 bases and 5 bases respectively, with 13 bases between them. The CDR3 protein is CASSLLGYGNEQYF. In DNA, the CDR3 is TGTGCCAGCAGCTTATTGGGCTACGGCAACGAGCAGTACTTC.

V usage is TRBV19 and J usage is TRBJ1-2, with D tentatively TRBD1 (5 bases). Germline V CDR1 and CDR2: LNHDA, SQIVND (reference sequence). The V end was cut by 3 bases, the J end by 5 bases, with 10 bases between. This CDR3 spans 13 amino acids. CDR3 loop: CASSMQGRYGYTF. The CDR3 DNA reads TGTGCCAGTAGTATGCAGGGTCGGTATGGCTACACCTTC.

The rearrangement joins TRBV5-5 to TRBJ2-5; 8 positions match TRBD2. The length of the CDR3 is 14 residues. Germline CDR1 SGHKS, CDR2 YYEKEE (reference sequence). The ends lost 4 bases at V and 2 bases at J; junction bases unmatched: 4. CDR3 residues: CASSASGPQETQYF. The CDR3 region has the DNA TGTGCCAGCAGCGCTAGCGGGCCACAAGAGACCCAGTACTTC.

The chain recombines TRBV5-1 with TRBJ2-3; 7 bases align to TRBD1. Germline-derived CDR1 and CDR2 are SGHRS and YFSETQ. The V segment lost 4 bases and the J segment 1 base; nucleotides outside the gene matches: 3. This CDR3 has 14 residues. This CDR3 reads CASSVQGGTDTQYF. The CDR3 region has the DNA TGCGCCAGCAGCGTCCAGGGGGGCACAGATACGCAGTATTTT.

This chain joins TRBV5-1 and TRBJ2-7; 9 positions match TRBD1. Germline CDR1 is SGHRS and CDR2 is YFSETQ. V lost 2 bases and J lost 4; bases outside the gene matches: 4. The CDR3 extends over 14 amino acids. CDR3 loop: CASSLGGQGYEQYF. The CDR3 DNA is TGCGCCAGCAGCTTAGGGGGACAGGGTTACGAGCAGTACTTC.

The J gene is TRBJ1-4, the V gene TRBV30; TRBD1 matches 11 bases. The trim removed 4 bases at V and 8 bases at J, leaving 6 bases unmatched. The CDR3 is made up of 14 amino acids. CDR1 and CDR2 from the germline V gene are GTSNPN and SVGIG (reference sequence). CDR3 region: CAWNMGQGGEKLFF. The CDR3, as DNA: TGTGCCTGGAATATGGGACAGGGGGGGGAAAAACTGTTTTTT.

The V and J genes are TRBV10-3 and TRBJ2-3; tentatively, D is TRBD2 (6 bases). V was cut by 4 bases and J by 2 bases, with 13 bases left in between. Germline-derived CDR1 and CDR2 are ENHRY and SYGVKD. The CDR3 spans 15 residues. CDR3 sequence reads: CAISGGGAHTDTQYF. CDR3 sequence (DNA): TGTGCCATCAGTGGTGGCGGGGCCCACACAGATACGCAGTATTTT.

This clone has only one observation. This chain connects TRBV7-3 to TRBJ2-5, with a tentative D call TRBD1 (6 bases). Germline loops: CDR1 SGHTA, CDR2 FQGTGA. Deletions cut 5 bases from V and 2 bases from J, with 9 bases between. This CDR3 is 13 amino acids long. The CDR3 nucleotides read TGTGCCAGCAGCGTGGGGGCTCAAGAGACCCAGTACTTC. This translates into CASSVGAQETQYF.

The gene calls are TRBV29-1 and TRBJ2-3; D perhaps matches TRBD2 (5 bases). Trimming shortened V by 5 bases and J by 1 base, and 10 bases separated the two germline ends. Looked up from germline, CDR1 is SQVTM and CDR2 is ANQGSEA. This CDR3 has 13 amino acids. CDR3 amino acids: CSVSRRGTDTQYF. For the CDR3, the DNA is TGCAGCGTTAGCAGGCGGGGCACAGATACGCAGTATTTT.

The CDR3 sequence is CASSISPGPTYEQYF. The CDR3 DNA follows: TGTGCCAGTAGTATAAGTCCAGGCCCAACCTACGAGCAGTACTTC. The V and J genes are TRBV19 and TRBJ2-7; D unresolved. The CDR3 is 15 amino acids. V shed 2 bases and J shed 2 bases, with 13 bases lying between them. Germline loops: CDR1 LNHDA, CDR2 SQIVND (reference sequence).

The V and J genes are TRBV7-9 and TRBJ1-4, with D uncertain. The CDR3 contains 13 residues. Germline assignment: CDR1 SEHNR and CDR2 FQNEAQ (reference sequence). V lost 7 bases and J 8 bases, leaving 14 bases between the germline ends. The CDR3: CASIDGRGEKLFF. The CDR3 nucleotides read TGTGCCAGCATAGACGGCAGAGGAGAAAAACTGTTTTTT.

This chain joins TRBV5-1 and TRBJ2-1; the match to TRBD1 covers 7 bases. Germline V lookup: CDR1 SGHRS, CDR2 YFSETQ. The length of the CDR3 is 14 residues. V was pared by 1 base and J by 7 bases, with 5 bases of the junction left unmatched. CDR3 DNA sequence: TGCGCCAGCAGCTTGTTTAGGGACAGTAATGAGCAGTTCTTC. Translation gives CASSLFRDSNEQFF.

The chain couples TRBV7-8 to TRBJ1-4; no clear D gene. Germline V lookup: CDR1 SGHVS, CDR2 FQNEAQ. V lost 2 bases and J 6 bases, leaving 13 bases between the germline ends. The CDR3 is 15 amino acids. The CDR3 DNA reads TGTGCCAGCAGCTTATCGGAACAGCCCCATGAAAAACTGTTTTTT. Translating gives CASSLSEQPHEKLFF.

CDR3 nucleotides: TGTGCCAGCAGCGCCGGGGGGGCTCTCGAGACCCAGTACTTC. Translating gives CASSAGGALETQYF. The genes are TRBV7-2 and TRBJ2-5; 8 nucleotides align to TRBD2. J gave up 5 bases and V 5 bases, and 7 bases lay outside the gene matches. Germline values: CDR1 SGHTA, CDR2 FQGNSA. CDR3 length: 14 residues.

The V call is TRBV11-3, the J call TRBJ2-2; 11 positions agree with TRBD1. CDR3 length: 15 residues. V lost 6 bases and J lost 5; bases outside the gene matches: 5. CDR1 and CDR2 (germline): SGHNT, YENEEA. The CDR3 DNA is TGTGCCAGCAGTGCGGGACAGGGGGTAACCGGGGAGCTGTTTTTT. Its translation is CASSAGQGVTGELFF.

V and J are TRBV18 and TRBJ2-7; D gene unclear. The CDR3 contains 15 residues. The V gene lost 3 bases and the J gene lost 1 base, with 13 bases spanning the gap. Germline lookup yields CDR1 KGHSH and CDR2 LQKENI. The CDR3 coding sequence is TGTGCCAGCTCACCGAACTCGGAGTGGTCCTACGAGCAGTACTTC. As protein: CASSPNSEWSYEQYF.

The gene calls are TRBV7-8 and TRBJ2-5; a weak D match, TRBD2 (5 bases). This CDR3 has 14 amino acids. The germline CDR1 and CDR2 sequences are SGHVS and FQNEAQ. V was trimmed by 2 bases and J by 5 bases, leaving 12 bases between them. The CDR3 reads CASSLIFGGETQYF. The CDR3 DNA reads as TGTGCCAGCAGCTTAATATTCGGCGGGGAGACCCAGTACTTC.

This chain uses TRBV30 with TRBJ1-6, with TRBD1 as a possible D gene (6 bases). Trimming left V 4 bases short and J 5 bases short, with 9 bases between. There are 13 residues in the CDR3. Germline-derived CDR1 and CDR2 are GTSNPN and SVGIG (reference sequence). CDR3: CAWTGTNNSPLHF. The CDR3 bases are TGTGCCTGGACAGGGACAAATAATTCACCCCTCCACTTT. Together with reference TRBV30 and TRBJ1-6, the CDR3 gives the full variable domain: SQTIHQWPATLVQPVGSPLSLECTVEGTSNPNLYWYRQAAGRGLQLLFYSVGIGQISSEVPQNLSASRPQDRQFILSSKKLLLSDSGFYLCAWTGTNNSPLHFGNGTRLTVT.

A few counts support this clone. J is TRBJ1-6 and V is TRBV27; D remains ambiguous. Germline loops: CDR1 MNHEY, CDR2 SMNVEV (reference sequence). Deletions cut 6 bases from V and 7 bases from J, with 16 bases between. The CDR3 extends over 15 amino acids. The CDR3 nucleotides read TGTGCCAGCAGCCGCGCGAGGGAAGGAAATTCACCCCTCCACTTT. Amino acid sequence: CASSRAREGNSPLHF.

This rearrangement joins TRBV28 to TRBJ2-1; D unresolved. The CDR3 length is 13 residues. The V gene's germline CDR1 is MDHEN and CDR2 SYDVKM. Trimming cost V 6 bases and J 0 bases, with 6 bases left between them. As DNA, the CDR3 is TGTGCCAGCAGAACCAGCTCCTACAATGAGCAGTTCTTC. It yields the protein CASRTSSYNEQFF.

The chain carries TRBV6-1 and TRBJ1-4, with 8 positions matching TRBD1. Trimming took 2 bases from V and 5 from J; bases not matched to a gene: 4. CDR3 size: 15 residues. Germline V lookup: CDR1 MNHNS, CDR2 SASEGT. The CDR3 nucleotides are TGTGCCAGCAGTGAACAGACAGGGGAGAATGAAAAACTGTTTTTT. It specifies CASSEQTGENEKLFF.

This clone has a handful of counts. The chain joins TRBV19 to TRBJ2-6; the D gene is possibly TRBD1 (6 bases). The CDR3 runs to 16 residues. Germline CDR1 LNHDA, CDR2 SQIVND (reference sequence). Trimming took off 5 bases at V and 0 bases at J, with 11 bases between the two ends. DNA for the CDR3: TGTGCCAGTAGTCTGGACAGTGCCTCTGGGGCCAACGTCCTGACTTTC. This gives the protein CASSLDSASGANVLTF.